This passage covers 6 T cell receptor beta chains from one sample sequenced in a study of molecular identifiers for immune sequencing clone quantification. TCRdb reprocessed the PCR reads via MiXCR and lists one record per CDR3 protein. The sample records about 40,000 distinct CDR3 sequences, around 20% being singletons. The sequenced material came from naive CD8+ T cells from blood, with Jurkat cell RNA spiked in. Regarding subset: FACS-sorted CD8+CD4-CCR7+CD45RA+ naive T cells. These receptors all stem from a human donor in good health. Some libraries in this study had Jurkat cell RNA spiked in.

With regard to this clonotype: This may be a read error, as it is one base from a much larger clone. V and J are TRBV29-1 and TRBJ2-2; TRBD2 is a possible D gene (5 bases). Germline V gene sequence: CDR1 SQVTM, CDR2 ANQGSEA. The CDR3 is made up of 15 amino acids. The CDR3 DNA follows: TGCAGCGTTCACACGGGGAGAGAGAACACCGGGGAGCCGTTTTTT. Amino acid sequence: CSVHTGRENTGEPFF.

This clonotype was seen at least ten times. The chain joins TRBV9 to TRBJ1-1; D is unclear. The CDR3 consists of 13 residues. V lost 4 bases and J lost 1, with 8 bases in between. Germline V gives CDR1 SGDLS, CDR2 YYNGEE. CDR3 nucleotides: TGTGCCAGCAGCCCCCAGCCGAACACTGAAGCTTTCTTT. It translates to CASSPQPNTEAFF.

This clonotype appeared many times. CDR3 protein: CASSVGARETYDTQYF. The CDR3 DNA is TGTGCCAGCAGCGTAGGAGCCCGGGAGACATACGATACGCAGTATTTT. The chain has TRBV9 and TRBJ2-3; TRBD2 might be the D (6 bases). The CDR3 has 16 residues. Germline CDR1 is SGDLS and CDR2 is YYNGEE. V gave up 0 bases and J gave up 6 bases, with 17 bases separating them.

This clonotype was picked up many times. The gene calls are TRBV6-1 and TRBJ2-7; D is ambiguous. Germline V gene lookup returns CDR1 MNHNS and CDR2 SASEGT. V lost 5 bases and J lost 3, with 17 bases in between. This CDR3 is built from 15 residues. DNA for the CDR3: TGTGCCAGCAGTATGATGGAAACATCTGTCTACGAGCAGTACTTC. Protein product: CASSMMETSVYEQYF.

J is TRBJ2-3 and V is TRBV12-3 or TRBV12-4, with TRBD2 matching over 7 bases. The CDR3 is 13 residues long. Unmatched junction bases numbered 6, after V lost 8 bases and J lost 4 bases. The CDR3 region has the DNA TGTGCCAGCGGGAGGGCCGTCGCAGATACGCAGTATTTT. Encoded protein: CASGRAVADTQYF.

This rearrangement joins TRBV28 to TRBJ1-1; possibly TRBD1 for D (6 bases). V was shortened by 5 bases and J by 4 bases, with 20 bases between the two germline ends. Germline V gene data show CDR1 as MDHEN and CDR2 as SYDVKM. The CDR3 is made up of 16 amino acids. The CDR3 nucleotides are TGTGCCAGCAGTATCTCATACGGGACACCCCGCACTGAAGCTTTCTTT. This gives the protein CASSISYGTPRTEAFF. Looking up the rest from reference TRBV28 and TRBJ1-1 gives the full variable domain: DVKVTQSSRYLVKRTGEKVFLECVQDMDHENMFWYRQDPGLGLRLIYFSYDVKMKEKGDIPEGYSVSREKKERFSLILESASTNQTSMYLCASSISYGTPRTEAFFGQGTRLTVV.